This T cell receptor beta chain was obtained from a study of T cell responses to AZD1222 COVID-19 vaccine. Study observations and caveats: Among those given AZD1222, only six or seven were seropositive at baseline. Clonal diversity was possibly underestimated; the donors were predominantly white British and more often female.

CDR3 length: 18 residues. Trimming took 4 bases from V and 7 from J; bases not matched to a gene: 13. Germline assignment: CDR1 SEHNR and CDR2 FQNEAQ (reference sequence). About this clone: What it recognizes is unknown.

TCRdb keeps only in-frame clones here, not all; method: immunoSEQ multiplex PCR. The sample holds roughly 160,000 clones, around nine tenths seen once. The clonotype was recovered from an adult in good health. The sequences come from peripheral blood, collected on day 0 of AZD1222 vaccination. V is TRBV7-9 and J is TRBJ1-6; 10 bases map to TRBD1. The CDR3, as DNA: TGTGCCAGCAGCTCGCGCCGCGGACAGGGGGTGGAAAATTCACCCCTCCACTTT. Its protein product is CASSSRRGQGVENSPLHF.